Described below is a single T cell receptor beta chain sequence and its context. This specimen comes from a study of shared clonotypes between healthy human individuals. The protocol was immunoSEQ multiplex PCR, while the TCRdb copy is restricted to in-frame clones and leaves out a portion. The repertoire holds 1.6 million or so clones, with 98% as singletons. This CDR3 comprises 13 residues. CDR1 is SNHLY and CDR2 is FYNNEI in the germline V gene. The V segment lost 11 bases and the J segment 0 bases; nucleotides outside the gene matches: 5. This receptor was obtained from a man aged 25 to 45 in good health. V gene TRBV2 combines with J gene TRBJ2-3; 7 bases line up with TRBD1. Sequencing used naive CD4+ T cells sorted from blood. The sample's subset: CD45RA+ positively selected. DNA for the CDR3: TGTGCCGACGAACAGGGGAGCACAGATACGCAGTATTTT. Its protein is CADEQGSTDTQYF.